The text below deals with one T cell receptor beta chain. What it binds is not known. Per germline, CDR1 DFQATT and CDR2 SNEGSKA (reference sequence). Trimming removed 6 bases from V and 6 bases from J, with 18 bases in between. There are 13 residues in the CDR3. The data were taken from a study of read filtering for tumor transcriptome and immune sequencing. Across the whole study: R-ISS stage counts were roughly eight for I, approximately 16 for II, 7 for III. Transcriptome libraries were built from DNase-treated RNA. IR-seq gave about 3.5 to 10.27 million TCR reads per sample; RNA-seq gave about 80 to 1273.

General study points: Correlation between methods rose after single-read clonotypes were removed.

Molecular barcoded adaptors covering alpha/delta and beta/gamma chains were used on approximately 440 ng RNA. Using its own MiXCR run on the reads, TCRdb lists one record per CDR3 protein. This table holds tens of thousands of distinct CDR3 sequences, approximately 19% found once. Material for sequencing was a population of CD138-negative cells sorted from bone marrow. The V and J genes are TRBV20-1 and TRBJ2-7, with D possibly being TRBD1 or TRBD2 (5 bases each). The receptor's source is a donor older than 35 with multiple myeloma. CDR3 region: CSAKTGLQAEQYF. The CDR3 DNA sequence: TGCAGTGCAAAGACGGGGCTCCAGGCCGAGCAGTACTTC.